What follows describes a single T cell receptor beta chain. With random hexamers, 0.5 to 1 ug RNA was reverse transcribed. TCRdb reprocessed the immunoSEQ multiplex PCR reads via MiXCR and lists one record per CDR3 protein. The sample includes about 90,000 distinct CDR3 sequences, over 80% seen only once; the top ten take 0.32%. CDR1 is GTSNPN and CDR2 is SVGIG in the germline V gene (reference sequence). This CDR3 spans 11 amino acids. Between the trimmed V and J ends, which lost 5 bases and 7 bases, there was a span of 12 bases. The data belong to a study of CD8 T cells in Susac syndrome. The sequence was collected from a human donor in good health. V usage is TRBV30 and J usage is TRBJ2-7; a possible D gene is TRBD2 (6 bases). What was sequenced was CD8+ T cells from PBMCs. In DNA, the CDR3 is TGTGCCTGGGGAGGGTTGAAGGAGCAGTACTTC. Protein: CAWGGLKEQYF.